The 15 T cell receptor beta chains listed next were all sequenced from one sample in a study of T cells after yellow fever vaccination (dated by TCRdb to the late 2010s). The intended sense of this specimen's treatment or condition label: live attenuated yellow fever vaccine strain. The method was 5' RACE. Sequencing was carried out with an Illumina NovaSeq 6000. TCRdb trimmed public reads at Q25 via fastp, called clones via MiXCR and kept in-frame beta chains. Every CDR3 protein is listed once, alongside the most common genes and DNA of its rows. The sample table shows roughly 350,000 distinct CDR3 sequences, and approximately 4% are seen once. Of the sample, around 23% falls within the top ten clones. The material was PBMCs, obtained 5 days after the yellow fever booster vaccination. The source of these receptors is a man aged 18 to 30 who received the YFV17D yellow fever vaccine.

This clonotype appeared a few times. The chain uses TRBV4-1 and TRBJ2-2; the D call may be TRBD1 or TRBD2 (5 bases each). Germline V gene lookup returns CDR1 MGHRA and CDR2 YSYEKL. The CDR3 covers 17 residues. V was shortened by 4 bases and J by 1 base, with 16 bases between the two germline ends. CDR3 sequence (DNA): TGCGCCAGCAGCCTCAGGGATGGGAGACTGAACACCGGGGAGCTGTTTTTT. This sequence encodes CASSLRDGRLNTGELFF.

The sample holds many counts of this clonotype. V is TRBV27 and J is TRBJ2-7; 7 bases are a match to TRBD1. The CDR3 has 17 amino acids. The V segment lost 2 bases and the J segment 3 bases; nucleotides outside the gene matches: 13. Germline assignment: CDR1 MNHEY and CDR2 SMNVEV (reference sequence). CDR3 coding DNA: TGTGCCAGCAGTTTAAATAGAAGACAGGGTCTAATCTACGAGCAGTACTTC. Protein sequence: CASSLNRRQGLIYEQYF.

This clonotype was observed many times. V is TRBV18 and J is TRBJ1-1; unclear D gene. V was cut by 1 base and J by 3 bases, with 6 bases left in between. The germline V gene has CDR1 KGHSH and CDR2 LQKENI. The CDR3 loop spans 13 amino acids. In DNA form, the CDR3 reads TGTGCCAGCTCACCACAGGGAGACACTGAAGCTTTCTTT. Protein: CASSPQGDTEAFF.

This clonotype showed up just a few times. J is TRBJ2-6 and V is TRBV5-1, with D unresolved. Germline CDR1 SGHRS, CDR2 YFSETQ. CDR3 length equals 14 residues. V was trimmed by 5 bases and J by 0 bases, leaving 6 bases between them. In nucleotides, the CDR3 is TGCGCCAGCAGGACCAGCTCTGGGGCCAACGTCCTGACTTTC. Protein: CASRTSSGANVLTF.

This clonotype was seen ten or more times. V gene TRBV7-2 combines with J gene TRBJ2-4, with D possibly TRBD1 on 6 matching bases. Germline loops: CDR1 SGHTA, CDR2 FQGNSA. The CDR3 has 15 residues. The V end was cut by 3 bases, the J end by 2 bases, with 11 bases between. The CDR3 loop is CASSLGANTKNIQYF. The CDR3 nucleotides are TGTGCCAGCAGCTTGGGGGCGAATACCAAAAACATTCAGTACTTC.

This chain joins TRBV5-1 and TRBJ2-3; D is uncertain. Trimming removed 5 bases at V and 2 bases at J, with 9 bases between. The CDR3 runs to 13 residues. In germline, CDR1 is SGHRS, CDR2 YFSETQ. CDR3 coding DNA: TGCGCCAGCAGTCGCAGTGACACAGATACGCAGTATTTT. It specifies CASSRSDTDTQYF.

This clonotype was observed a handful of times. V gene TRBV18 combines with J gene TRBJ2-5, with D perhaps matching TRBD2 (5 bases). The CDR3 runs 14 residues. The V and J ends lost 8 bases and 5 bases respectively, with 18 bases between them. Germline V lookup: CDR1 KGHSH, CDR2 LQKENI. The CDR3 nucleotides read TGTGCCAGCAAGCTCGACCGAGGGTGGGAGACCCAGTACTTC. Its translation: CASKLDRGWETQYF.

The chain couples TRBV7-8 to TRBJ1-2, with D tentatively TRBD1 (5 bases). Germline CDR1 is SGHVS and CDR2 is FQNEAQ. The CDR3 sequence is 17 residues long. V lost 6 bases to trimming and J lost 2 bases, with 22 bases between them. CDR3 in amino acids: CASRIFPPDRENYGYTF. The CDR3 DNA sequence: TGTGCCAGCAGGATATTCCCCCCCGACAGAGAAAACTATGGCTACACCTTC.

The sample holds many counts of this clonotype. This sequence joins TRBV5-1 and TRBJ2-7, with D possibly being TRBD1 or TRBD2 (5 bases each). This CDR3 region has 15 residues. Trimming took 3 bases from V and 7 from J, leaving 20 bases between them. The germline V gene has CDR1 SGHRS and CDR2 YFSETQ. The chain's CDR3 is CASSSEGATTGEQYF. The CDR3, as DNA: TGCGCCAGCAGCTCCGAAGGGGCCACTACGGGGGAGCAGTACTTC.

This clonotype was seen a few times. The genes are TRBV7-2 and TRBJ2-3, with TRBD2 identical over 8 bases. The germline V gene encodes CDR1 SGHTA and CDR2 FQGNSA. This CDR3 comprises 14 residues. V shed 5 bases and J 3 bases; nucleotides not matched to a gene: 4. CDR3 DNA: TGTGCCAGCAGCCACGTAGCGGGAACAGATACGCAGTATTTT. Protein product: CASSHVAGTDTQYF. The full variable domain, completed using reference TRBV7-2 and TRBJ2-3, is GAGVSQSPSNKVTEKGKDVELRCDPISGHTALYWYRQSLGQGLEFLIYFQGNSAPDKSGLPSDRFSAERTGGSVSTLTIQRTQQEDSAVYLCASSHVAGTDTQYFGPGTRLTVL.

This clonotype was detected ten times or more. The chain is built from TRBV29-1 and TRBJ2-1; possible D gene TRBD2, 6 bases. The CDR3 extends over 14 amino acids. The germline V gene encodes CDR1 SQVTM and CDR2 ANQGSEA. The germline V and J ends were trimmed by 3 bases and 6 bases, with 15 bases remaining between them. The CDR3 DNA reads TGCAGCGTTGATTCACCAGGGCGGGGCAATGAGCAGTTCTTC. Translating gives CSVDSPGRGNEQFF.

This clonotype was detected only a few times. The V call is TRBV14, the J call TRBJ2-1, with D unresolved. V shed 3 bases and J shed 0 bases, with 9 bases lying between them. Germline V lookup: CDR1 SGHDN, CDR2 FVKESK. CDR3 length: 15 residues. As DNA, the CDR3 is TGTGCCAGCAGCCAGATGGGAAGCTCCTACAATGAGCAGTTCTTC. This codes for CASSQMGSSYNEQFF.

This clonotype was recorded a few times. The V and J genes are TRBV7-9 and TRBJ1-2; weak D call: TRBD1 (6 bases). This CDR3 has 14 residues. The germline V gene encodes CDR1 SEHNR and CDR2 FQNEAQ (reference sequence). CDR3 in amino acids: CSIGTKGGNYGYTF. The CDR3 nucleotides are TGTTCTATAGGGACAAAGGGAGGGAACTATGGCTACACCTTC. The full variable domain, with the rest looked up from reference TRBV7-9 and TRBJ1-2, is DTGVSQNPRHKITKRGQNVTFRCDPISEHNRLYWYRQTLGQGPEFLTYFQNEAQLEKSRLLSDRFSAERPKGSFSTLEIQRTEQGDSAMYLCSIGTKGGNYGYTFGSGTRLTVV.

The V and J genes are TRBV7-9 and TRBJ2-3; D ambiguous. Trimming stripped 8 bases from V and 2 bases from J, with 11 bases between. Germline lookup yields CDR1 SEHNR and CDR2 FQNEAQ (reference sequence). The CDR3 covers 13 residues. CDR3 amino acids: CASLIGNTDTQYF. CDR3 nucleotide sequence: TGTGCCAGCTTGATTGGAAACACAGATACGCAGTATTTT. Combining the CDR3 with reference TRBV7-9 and TRBJ2-3 gives the whole variable domain DTGVSQNPRHKITKRGQNVTFRCDPISEHNRLYWYRQTLGQGPEFLTYFQNEAQLEKSRLLSDRFSAERPKGSFSTLEIQRTEQGDSAMYLCASLIGNTDTQYFGPGTRLTVL.

The V gene is TRBV9, the J gene TRBJ2-2; D could derive from TRBD1 or TRBD2 (5 bases each). Deletions cut 0 bases from V and 6 bases from J, with 6 bases between. Germline V gives CDR1 SGDLS, CDR2 YYNGEE. The CDR3 has 13 residues. As DNA, the CDR3 is TGTGCCAGCAGCGTAGGGGGGTCCGGGGAGCTGTTTTTT. This gives the protein CASSVGGSGELFF.